This T cell receptor beta chain was identified during a study of Ad26.COV2.S vaccination and SARS-CoV-2 variants. Study observations and caveats: Breadth and depth estimates from TCRs may understate total T cell responses.

Treatment given: approximately 18 received Ad26.COV2.S at low or high dose, single or two shots; about five received placebo; per-sample allocation not given. Day 63 after the first vaccine or placebo injection was the time point for sampling. The table came from immunoSEQ multiplex PCR; TCRdb's copy has only in-frame clones and leaves some out. Among hundreds of thousands of clones, approximately 81% were seen once, and the ten largest hold about 3.5%. On this clone: What it binds is not known.

The CDR3 covers 16 residues. V trimming: 0 bases; J trimming: 1 base; junction bases outside the gene matches: 5. CDR1 and CDR2 from the germline V gene are MNHEY and SVGAGI. Sample: peripheral blood, taken in a trial of Ad26.COV2.S vaccine versus placebo. The chain uses TRBV6-5 and TRBJ2-7, with TRBD2 matching 8 bases. This TCR derives from a person aged 18 to 65 who received the Ad26.COV2.S COVID-19 vaccine or a placebo. The CDR3 region is CASSYSGGRMSYEQYF. The CDR3 DNA is TGTGCCAGCAGTTACTCCGGCGGGAGGATGTCCTACGAGCAGTACTTC.